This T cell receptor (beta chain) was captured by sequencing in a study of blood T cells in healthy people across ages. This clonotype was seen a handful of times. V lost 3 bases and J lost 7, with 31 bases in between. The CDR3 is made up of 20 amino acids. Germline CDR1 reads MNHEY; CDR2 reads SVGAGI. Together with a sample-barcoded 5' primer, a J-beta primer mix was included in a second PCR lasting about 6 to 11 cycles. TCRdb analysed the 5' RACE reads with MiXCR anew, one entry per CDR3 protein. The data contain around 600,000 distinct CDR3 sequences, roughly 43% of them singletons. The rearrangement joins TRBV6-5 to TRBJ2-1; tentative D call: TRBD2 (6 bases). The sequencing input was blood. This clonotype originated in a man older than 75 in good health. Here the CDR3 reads CASSYSRPWGVGKTGNEQFF. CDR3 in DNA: TGTGCCAGCAGTTATAGCCGACCCTGGGGGGTAGGTAAGACGGGAAATGAGCAGTTCTTC.